These T cell receptor beta chains were read from a single sample in a study of T cells after yellow fever vaccination. MiXCR was run by TCRdb on the 5' RACE reads, yielding one entry per CDR3 protein. The sample holds 150,000 to 200,000 distinct CDR3 sequences, roughly 9.6% seen once. Specimen: CD8+ T cells sorted from PBMCs, collected 15 days after the yellow fever booster vaccination. The receptors originated from a man aged 18 to 29 who received the YFV17D yellow fever vaccine. Each CDR3 is given without its conserved first and last residue.

V,J,CDR3
TRBV4-1,TRBJ1-2,ASSQAFGYGYT
TRBV6-6,TRBJ1-2,ASSPIGLEGYT
TRBV4-1,TRBJ2-2,ASSLRQGDRTGELF
TRBV10-3,TRBJ2-3,AINAGTSATDTQY
TRBV5-5,TRBJ1-2,ASSSPEGLPGYT
TRBV6-6,TRBJ2-5,AISPGLSGTQY
TRBV3-1,TRBJ2-1,ASSQATRSGQRYEQF
TRBV12-3/TRBV12-4,TRBJ2-7,ASSLTAYEQY
TRBV4-3,TRBJ2-3,ASSQDLLAATDTQY
TRBV4-3,TRBJ2-5,ASSSGAGRETQY
TRBV7-2,TRBJ1-2,ASSSGIYGYT
TRBV2,TRBJ1-5,ASRGDSGSNQPQH
TRBV27,TRBJ1-3,ASSSTIFSGNTIY
TRBV12-3/TRBV12-4,TRBJ1-1,ATTSLGVEAF
TRBV27,TRBJ1-2,ASSLWGTPAYGYT
TRBV5-1,TRBJ2-3,ASSPGTSGDTDTQY
TRBV19,TRBJ2-7,ASSIGSYYEQY
TRBV28,TRBJ1-6,ASSLRGSYNSPLH
TRBV27,TRBJ2-2,ASSYTPTGELF
TRBV4-3,TRBJ2-3,ASSQEIGRRLAGGKDTQY
TRBV4-1,TRBJ1-2,ASSQVLNYGYT
TRBV4-1,TRBJ2-3,ASSRVGSTDTQY
TRBV4-1,TRBJ1-1,ASSQPSGPLSNTEAF
TRBV24-1,TRBJ1-4,ATSDLAGILF
TRBV4-3,TRBJ1-2,ASSQDRDRTNYGYT
TRBV6-1,TRBJ2-3,ASRQYSGGLGDTQY
TRBV4-1,TRBJ2-7,ASSQKDRPGRYEQY
TRBV20-1,TRBJ2-1,SARDAAGASNEQF
TRBV3-1,TRBJ2-1,ASSQELFRGADNEQF
TRBV27,TRBJ1-1,ASSTQIFTEAF
TRBV3-1,TRBJ2-1,ASSAGPGTSYNEQF
TRBV4-1,TRBJ1-6,ASSPRKGTAINSPLH
TRBV4-1,TRBJ1-2,ASSLRGNNYGYT
TRBV27,TRBJ2-3,ASCTTAGIDTQY
TRBV2,TRBJ2-6,ASSDPAVSGANVLT
TRBV4-2,TRBJ2-2,ASSSGLGLAGSRNTGELF
TRBV7-9,TRBJ2-1,ASSEKGPAFYNEQF
TRBV4-3,TRBJ1-6,ASSQGWGIRGSPLH
TRBV5-1,TRBJ2-1,ASRREGSAYNEQF
TRBV30,TRBJ2-1,AWSVQGQQF
TRBV4-1,TRBJ2-3,ASSQPGGGRMDTQY
TRBV6-6,TRBJ2-3,AIALGLRYTQY
TRBV14,TRBJ2-1,ASSQGRGPYNEQF
TRBV5-1,TRBJ2-6,ASSLVAPEVAGANVLT
TRBV28,TRBJ2-2,ASSFPTPGLAGVNTGELF
TRBV14,TRBJ2-1,ASSQVGIPRNEQF